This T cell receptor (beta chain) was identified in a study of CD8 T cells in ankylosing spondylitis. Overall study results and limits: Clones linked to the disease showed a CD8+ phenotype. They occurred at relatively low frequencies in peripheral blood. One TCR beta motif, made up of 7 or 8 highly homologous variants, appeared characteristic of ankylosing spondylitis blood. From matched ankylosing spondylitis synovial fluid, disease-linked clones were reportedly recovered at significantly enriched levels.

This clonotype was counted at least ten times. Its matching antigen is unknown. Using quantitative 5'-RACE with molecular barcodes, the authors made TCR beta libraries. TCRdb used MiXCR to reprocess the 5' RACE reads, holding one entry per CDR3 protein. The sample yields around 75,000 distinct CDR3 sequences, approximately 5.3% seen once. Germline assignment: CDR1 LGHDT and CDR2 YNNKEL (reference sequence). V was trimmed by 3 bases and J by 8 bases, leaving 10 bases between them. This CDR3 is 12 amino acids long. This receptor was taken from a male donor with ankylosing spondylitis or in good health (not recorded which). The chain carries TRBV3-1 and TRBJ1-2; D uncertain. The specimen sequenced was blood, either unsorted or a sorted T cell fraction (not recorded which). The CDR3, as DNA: TGTGCCAGCAGCCAGCGAATAGGAGGCTACACCTTC. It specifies CASSQRIGGYTF.